The rows below give T cell receptor beta chains drawn from one sample of a study of Tregs in tolerant kidney transplant recipients. Using immunoSEQ multiplex PCR, the repertoire was profiled, and TCRdb retains in-frame clones only, with some absent. This table holds tens of thousands of clones, around 90% found once. The sequencing sample was made of Tregs from blood. The receptors here all came from a human donor in good health. The CDR3 runs from the conserved cysteine through the conserved F or W. D genes are given only for firm matches. Size is omitted from some rows. Given values are once, few, many or a class for expanded clones.

d_call: TRBD1
j_call: TRBJ1-2
v_call: TRBV5-1
clone_size: -
cdr3_aa: CASSGNRGLSYGYTF
cdr3_nt: TGCGCCAGCAGCGGAAACAGGGGGCTGAGCTATGGCTACACCTTC

d_call: TRBD1
j_call: TRBJ2-7
v_call: TRBV5-6
clone_size: once
cdr3_aa: CASSFLGQPYEQYF
cdr3_nt: TGTGCCAGCAGCTTCCTGGGACAGCCATACGAGCAGTACTTC

d_call: -
j_call: TRBJ1-2
v_call: TRBV9
clone_size: -
cdr3_aa: CASSVEGRNYGYTF
cdr3_nt: TGTGCCAGCAGCGTAGAGGGCAGAAACTATGGCTACACCTTC

d_call: -
j_call: TRBJ1-1
v_call: TRBV7-2
clone_size: -
cdr3_aa: CASSFGLRGNTEAFF
cdr3_nt: TGTGCCAGCAGCTTCGGTCTGAGGGGGAACACTGAAGCTTTCTTT

d_call: -
j_call: TRBJ1-4
v_call: TRBV25-1
clone_size: once
cdr3_aa: CASSDPVEANEKLFF
cdr3_nt: TGTGCCAGCAGTGATCCCGTAGAGGCTAATGAAAAACTGTTTTTT

d_call: -
j_call: TRBJ2-5
v_call: TRBV4-2
clone_size: -
cdr3_aa: CASSQDRSGETQYF
cdr3_nt: TGTGCCAGCAGCCAAGATCGGTCAGGAGAGACCCAGTACTTC

d_call: -
j_call: TRBJ2-1
v_call: TRBV11-2
clone_size: -
cdr3_aa: CASSLDRRSGEQFF
cdr3_nt: TGTGCCAGCAGCTTAGATCGCCGGAGCGGCGAGCAGTTCTTC

d_call: TRBD1
j_call: TRBJ2-7
v_call: TRBV5-5
clone_size: -
cdr3_aa: CASSFVPGQTYEQYF
cdr3_nt: TGTGCCAGCAGCTTTGTTCCGGGACAGACCTACGAGCAGTACTTC

d_call: -
j_call: TRBJ2-2
v_call: TRBV14
clone_size: -
cdr3_aa: CASSQYTLNTGELFF
cdr3_nt: TGTGCCAGCAGCCAGTATACGTTGAACACCGGGGAGCTGTTTTTT

d_call: TRBD2
j_call: TRBJ2-7
v_call: TRBV11-1
clone_size: -
cdr3_aa: CASSRSGNRGEQYF
cdr3_nt: TGTGCCAGCAGTCGGAGCGGGAATCGAGGGGAGCAGTACTTC

d_call: -
j_call: TRBJ2-3
v_call: TRBV6-1
clone_size: -
cdr3_aa: CASAGNTDTQYF
cdr3_nt: TGTGCCAGCGCCGGAAACACAGATACGCAGTATTTT

d_call: -
j_call: TRBJ1-4
v_call: TRBV5-6
clone_size: few
cdr3_aa: CASSFMGGVTNEKLFF
cdr3_nt: TGTGCCAGCAGCTTTATGGGAGGGGTTACTAATGAAAAACTGTTTTTT

d_call: -
j_call: TRBJ2-3
v_call: TRBV18
clone_size: -
cdr3_aa: CASSRLAGTDTQYF
cdr3_nt: TGTGCCAGCTCACGTTTGGCAGGCACAGATACGCAGTATTTT

d_call: -
j_call: TRBJ1-4
v_call: TRBV18
clone_size: -
cdr3_aa: CASSPSGKLFF
cdr3_nt: TGTGCCAGCTCACCATCTGGAAAACTGTTTTTT

d_call: -
j_call: TRBJ2-7
v_call: TRBV5-1
clone_size: -
cdr3_aa: CASSTDGSTYEQYF
cdr3_nt: TGCGCCAGCAGCACGGACGGTAGTACCTACGAGCAGTACTTC

d_call: TRBD1
j_call: TRBJ1-4
v_call: TRBV14
clone_size: -
cdr3_aa: CASSRTGVEEKLFF
cdr3_nt: TGTGCCAGCAGTCGGACAGGGGTAGAGGAAAAACTGTTTTTT

d_call: -
j_call: TRBJ2-1
v_call: TRBV12-1
clone_size: -
cdr3_aa: CASSLGDEQFF
cdr3_nt: TGTGCCAGCAGCCTCGGCGATGAGCAGTTCTTC

d_call: -
j_call: TRBJ2-7
v_call: TRBV18
clone_size: -
cdr3_aa: CASSPQQGPYEQYF
cdr3_nt: TGTGCCAGCTCACCGCAGCAGGGCCCCTACGAGCAGTACTTC